This T cell receptor beta chain was found in a study of T cell responses to AZD1222 COVID-19 vaccine. Data came from immunoSEQ multiplex PCR; TCRdb stores just in-frame clones and leaves some out. The data show approximately 80,000 clones, 70% to 90% seen once. The germline V gene has CDR1 LNHDA and CDR2 SQIVND (reference sequence). The CDR3 covers 16 residues. Trimming shortened V by 10 bases and J by 0 bases, and 16 bases separated the two germline ends. The sequencing here drew on peripheral blood, taken 28 days after the second AZD1222 dose. The V call is TRBV19, the J call TRBJ1-6; perhaps TRBD1 as D (6 bases). The receptor was derived from an adult who received the AZD1222 COVID-19 vaccine. The CDR3 region has the DNA TGTGCCACCCGACAGGACGCGAGCTCCTATAATTCACCCCTCCACTTT. Translated: CATRQDASSYNSPLHF.